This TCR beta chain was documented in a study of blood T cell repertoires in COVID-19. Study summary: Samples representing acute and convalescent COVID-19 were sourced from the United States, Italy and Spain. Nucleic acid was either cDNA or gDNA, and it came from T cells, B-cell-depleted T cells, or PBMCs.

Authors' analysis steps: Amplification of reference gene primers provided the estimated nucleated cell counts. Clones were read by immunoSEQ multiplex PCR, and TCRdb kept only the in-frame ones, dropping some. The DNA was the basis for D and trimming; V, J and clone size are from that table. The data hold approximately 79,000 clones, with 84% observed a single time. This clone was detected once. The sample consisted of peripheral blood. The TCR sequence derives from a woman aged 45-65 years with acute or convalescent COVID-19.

CDR3 nucleotide sequence: TGTGCCAGCAGTGAAGCGCTGGGGGGAACCGGGGAGCTGTTTTTT. It codes for CASSEALGGTGELFF. The rearrangement links TRBV2 to TRBJ2-2, with D possibly being TRBD2 (6 bases). The CDR3 covers 15 residues. The germline V gene encodes CDR1 SNHLY and CDR2 FYNNEI. V dropped 0 bases and J dropped 5 bases, with 10 bases sitting between them. Full variable domain (missing parts from reference TRBV2 and TRBJ2-2): EPEVTQTPSHQVTQMGQEVILRCVPISNHLYFYWYRQILGQKVEFLVSFYNNEISEKSEIFDDQFSVERPDGSNFTLKIRSTKLEDSAMYFCASSEALGGTGELFFGEGSRLTVL.